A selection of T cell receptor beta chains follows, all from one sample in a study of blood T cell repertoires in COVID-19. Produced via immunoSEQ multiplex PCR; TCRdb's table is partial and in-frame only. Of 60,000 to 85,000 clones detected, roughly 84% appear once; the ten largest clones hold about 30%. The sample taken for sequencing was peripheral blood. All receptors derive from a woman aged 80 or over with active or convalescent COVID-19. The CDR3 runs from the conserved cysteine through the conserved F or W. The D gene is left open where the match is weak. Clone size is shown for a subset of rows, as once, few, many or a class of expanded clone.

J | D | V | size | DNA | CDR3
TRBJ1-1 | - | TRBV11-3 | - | TGTGCCAGCAGCTTAATAAAAGCCTTGACGACATTACTGAACACTGAAGCTTTCTTT | CASSLIKALTTLLNTEAFF
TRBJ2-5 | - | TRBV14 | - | TGTGCCAGCAGCCAACCGAGGGCAGAGACCCAGTACTTC | CASSQPRAETQYF
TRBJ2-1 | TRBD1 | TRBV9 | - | TGTGCCAGCAGCGCCGGGACAGGGGGCTCCCGAGCCTACAATGAGCAGTTCTTC | CASSAGTGGSRAYNEQFF
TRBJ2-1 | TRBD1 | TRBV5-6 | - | TGTGCCAGCAGCCTGAGGCCGGGACAGGGGAGCCCCAGGATCTTC | CASSLRPGQGSPRIF
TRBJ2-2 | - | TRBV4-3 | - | TGCGCCAGCAGCCATCGAGACTACACCGGGGAGCTGTTTTTT | CASSHRDYTGELFF
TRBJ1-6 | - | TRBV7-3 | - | TGTGCCAGCAGCTTAGTACCTATAATCTCACCCCTCCACTTT | CASSLVPIISPLHF
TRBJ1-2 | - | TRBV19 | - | TGTGCCAGTAGGGGGGCAGGGACTAACTATGGCTACACCTTC | CASRGAGTNYGYTF
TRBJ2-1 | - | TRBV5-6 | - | TGTGCCAGCAGCCCGGGTCGTGCCAATGAGCAGTTCTTC | CASSPGRANEQFF
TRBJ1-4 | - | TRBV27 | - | TGTGCCAGCAGCTCTGTAGGAGGAGTTCAAAAATTT | CASSSVGGVQKF
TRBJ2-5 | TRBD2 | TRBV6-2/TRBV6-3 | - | TGTGCCAGCAGTTACTCCCAAGCGGGGCAAGAGACCCAGTACTTC | CASSYSQAGQETQYF
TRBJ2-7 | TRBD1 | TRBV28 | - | TGTGCCAGCAGCTCAGGGGGTAAAAAGTCCGAGCAGTACTTC | CASSSGGKKSEQYF
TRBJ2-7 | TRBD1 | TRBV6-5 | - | TGTGCCAGCAGTTACACCGGGACAGGGTTATACGAGCAGTACTTC | CASSYTGTGLYEQYF
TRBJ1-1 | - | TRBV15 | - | TGTGCCACCCAGGCAGGAATGAACACTGAAGCTTTCTTT | CATQAGMNTEAFF
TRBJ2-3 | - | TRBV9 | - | TGTGCCAGCAGCGTACAGGCCCCAGAAGGAGATACGCAGTATTTT | CASSVQAPEGDTQYF
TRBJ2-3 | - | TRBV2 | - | TGTGCCAGCGGCCGGGACTCCATCACAGATACGCAGTATTTT | CASGRDSITDTQYF
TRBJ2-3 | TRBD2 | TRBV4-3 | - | TGCGCCAGCAGCCTAGGGACTAACACAGATACGCAGTATTTT | CASSLGTNTDTQYF
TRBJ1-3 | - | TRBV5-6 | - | TGTGCCAGCAGCTTCCCGGGCTCTGGAAACACCATATATTTT | CASSFPGSGNTIYF
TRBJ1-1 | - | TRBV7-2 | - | TGTGCCAGCAGCTTGACAGCTCCCGGCACTGAAGCTTTCTTT | CASSLTAPGTEAFF
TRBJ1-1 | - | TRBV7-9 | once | TGTGCCAGCAGCCTCGGCAGAGGTGAAGCTTTCTTT | CASSLGRGEAFF
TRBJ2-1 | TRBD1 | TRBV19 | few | TGTGCCAGTACCCTGAGGACAGGGACAGTTAATGAGCAGTTCTTC | CASTLRTGTVNEQFF
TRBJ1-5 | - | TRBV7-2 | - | TGTGCCAGCAGCTTAGGAGGGGGAGGCAATCAGCCCCAGCATTTT | CASSLGGGGNQPQHF
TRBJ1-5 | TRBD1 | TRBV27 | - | TGTGCCAGCAGTTTAAAACACAGGGGGCCTCAGCCCCAGCATTTT | CASSLKHRGPQPQHF
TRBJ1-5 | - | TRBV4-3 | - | TGCGCCAGCAGCCAAGATGGACTAGGGGGTCAGCCCCAGCATTTT | CASSQDGLGGQPQHF
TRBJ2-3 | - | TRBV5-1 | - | TGCGCCAGCAGCTTGGGGCTAGCAGACGCAGATACGCAGTATTTT | CASSLGLADADTQYF
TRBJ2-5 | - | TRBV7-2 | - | TGTGCCAGCAGCCTTACGACAGGATCGTACCAAGAGACCCAGTACTTC | CASSLTTGSYQETQYF
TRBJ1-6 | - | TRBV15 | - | TGTGCCACCAGCAGAGATGGCGCGCAGGGGCATTCACCCCTCCACTTT | CATSRDGAQGHSPLHF
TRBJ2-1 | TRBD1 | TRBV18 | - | TGTGCCAGCTCACCAGGACAGGGAGGAGGTGAGCAGTTCTTC | CASSPGQGGGEQFF
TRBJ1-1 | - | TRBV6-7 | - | TGTGCCACCTCAGGTTACACTGAAGCTTTCTTT | CATSGYTEAFF
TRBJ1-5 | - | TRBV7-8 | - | TGTGCCAGCAGCTCCGGAGGGGATTATAGCAATCAGCCCCAGCATTTT | CASSSGGDYSNQPQHF
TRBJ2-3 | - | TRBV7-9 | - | TGTGCCAGCAGCCGCAAGGGTCGGGGTAGCGGCTCTAGCACAGATACGCAGTATTTT | CASSRKGRGSGSSTDTQYF
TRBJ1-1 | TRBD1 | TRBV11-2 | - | TGTGCCAGCAGCTTCCCTAGGGGGCAGGCGCTCCACATGAACACTGAAGCTTTCTTT | CASSFPRGQALHMNTEAFF
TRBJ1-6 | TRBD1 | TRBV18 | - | TGTGCCAGCTCACCTGGACAGGGGCGCAATTCACCCCTCCACTTT | CASSPGQGRNSPLHF
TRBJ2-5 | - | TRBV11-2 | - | TGTGCCAGCAGCTATCCACTGTTCGCGGAGACCCAGTACTTC | CASSYPLFAETQYF
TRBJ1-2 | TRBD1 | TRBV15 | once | TGTGCCATATCCACAGGGGGGAACTATGGCTACACCTTC | CAISTGGNYGYTF
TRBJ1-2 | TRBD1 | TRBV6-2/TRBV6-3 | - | TGTGCCAGCAGTTACCTGGGACAGGGGCATGGCTACACCTTC | CASSYLGQGHGYTF
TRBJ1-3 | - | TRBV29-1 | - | TGCAGCGTTGCTCAGGATGCTAGAAACACCATATATTTT | CSVAQDARNTIYF
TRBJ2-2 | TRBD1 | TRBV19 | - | TGTGCCAGTAGTATGCCGGACAGGACCGGGGAGCTGTTTTTT | CASSMPDRTGELFF